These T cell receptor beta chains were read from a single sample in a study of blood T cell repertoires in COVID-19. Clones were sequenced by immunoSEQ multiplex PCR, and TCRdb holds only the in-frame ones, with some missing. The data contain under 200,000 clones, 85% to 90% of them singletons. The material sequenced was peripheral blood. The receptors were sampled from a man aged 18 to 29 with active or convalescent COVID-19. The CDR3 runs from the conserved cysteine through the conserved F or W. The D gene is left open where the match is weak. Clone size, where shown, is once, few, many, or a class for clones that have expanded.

cdr3_nt: TGCGCCAGCAGCTTGGAGACCCCACAGTATGGCTACACCTTC
cdr3_aa: CASSLETPQYGYTF
d_call: -
clone_size: -
j_call: TRBJ1-2
v_call: TRBV5-1

cdr3_nt: TGCGCCAGCAGCTTGGCAGGGCAGGTTGGGCGAGATACGCAGTATTTT
cdr3_aa: CASSLAGQVGRDTQYF
d_call: -
clone_size: -
j_call: TRBJ2-3
v_call: TRBV5-1

cdr3_nt: TGTGCCAGCAATTGGTCTCTGAGGGGTTCAGCAGGGACTAGCACAGATACGCAGTATTTT
cdr3_aa: CASNWSLRGSAGTSTDTQYF
d_call: -
clone_size: -
j_call: TRBJ2-3
v_call: TRBV28

cdr3_nt: TGTGCCAGCAGTGAAATGGGGCAGTTCCAAGAGACCCAGTACTTC
cdr3_aa: CASSEMGQFQETQYF
d_call: -
clone_size: -
j_call: TRBJ2-5
v_call: TRBV2

cdr3_nt: TGTGCCAGCAGTACTAACACTGCCGGGACTAGCGGGGGGGACAATGAGCAGTTCTTC
cdr3_aa: CASSTNTAGTSGGDNEQFF
d_call: TRBD2
clone_size: -
j_call: TRBJ2-1
v_call: TRBV28

cdr3_nt: TGTGCCAGCAAATCCCGGGACTATGGCTACACCTTC
cdr3_aa: CASKSRDYGYTF
d_call: -
clone_size: -
j_call: TRBJ1-2
v_call: TRBV5-6

cdr3_nt: TGTGCCAGCAGCTTAGAAGGCGGGAGGGTCCCTGCTTACGAGCAGTACTTC
cdr3_aa: CASSLEGGRVPAYEQYF
d_call: TRBD2
clone_size: -
j_call: TRBJ2-7
v_call: TRBV7-6

cdr3_nt: TGTGCCAGCAGCTTTTCAGGGAACTATGGCTACACCTTC
cdr3_aa: CASSFSGNYGYTF
d_call: -
clone_size: -
j_call: TRBJ1-2
v_call: TRBV5-6

cdr3_nt: TGCGCCAGCAGCCAAGCCGAAGCTAGCGTCTACGAGCAGTACTTC
cdr3_aa: CASSQAEASVYEQYF
d_call: -
clone_size: few
j_call: TRBJ2-7
v_call: TRBV4-1

cdr3_nt: TGTGCCAGCGCGGAAGAGGGGGAGCTGTTTTTT
cdr3_aa: CASAEEGELFF
d_call: -
clone_size: -
j_call: TRBJ2-2
v_call: TRBV3-1/TRBV3-2

cdr3_nt: TGTGCCAGCAAGTACGGGACAATGAATCGGGGCTATGGCTACACCTTC
cdr3_aa: CASKYGTMNRGYGYTF
d_call: -
clone_size: -
j_call: TRBJ1-2
v_call: TRBV2

cdr3_nt: TGTGCCATCAGTGAGTCTGGCCTAGCGGAGAATGAGCAGTTCTTC
cdr3_aa: CAISESGLAENEQFF
d_call: TRBD2
clone_size: -
j_call: TRBJ2-1
v_call: TRBV10-3

cdr3_nt: TGTGCCAGCAGCACCCAAAGGACAGGGATCGCCGGGGAGCTGTTTTTT
cdr3_aa: CASSTQRTGIAGELFF
d_call: -
clone_size: -
j_call: TRBJ2-2
v_call: TRBV21-1

cdr3_nt: TGTGCCAGCAGTTTCCTCGGGTCTGGGGCGGGGTACACAGATACGCAGTATTTT
cdr3_aa: CASSFLGSGAGYTDTQYF
d_call: -
clone_size: few
j_call: TRBJ2-3
v_call: TRBV28

cdr3_nt: TGCGCCAGCAGTGAGAGCTCCTATAATTCACCCCTCCACTTT
cdr3_aa: CASSESSYNSPLHF
d_call: -
clone_size: -
j_call: TRBJ1-6
v_call: TRBV5-1

cdr3_nt: TGCGCCAGCAGCTTGGAAAAGGGGGCACATGGCTACACCTTC
cdr3_aa: CASSLEKGAHGYTF
d_call: TRBD1
clone_size: -
j_call: TRBJ1-2
v_call: TRBV5-1

cdr3_nt: TGTGCCAGCATGGACGGACTCAATCAGCCCCAGCATTTT
cdr3_aa: CASMDGLNQPQHF
d_call: -
clone_size: -
j_call: TRBJ1-5
v_call: TRBV2

cdr3_nt: TGTGCCAGCAGGTCAGGAGGTGGGTTGGATACGCAGTATTTT
cdr3_aa: CASRSGGGLDTQYF
d_call: -
clone_size: -
j_call: TRBJ2-3
v_call: TRBV2

cdr3_nt: TGTGCCAGCAGCGTACAGGGGAATCATCCCGGGGAGCTGTTTTTT
cdr3_aa: CASSVQGNHPGELFF
d_call: -
clone_size: -
j_call: TRBJ2-2
v_call: TRBV9

cdr3_nt: TGTGCCAGCAGTCCTAGGGGGTACAGCACTGAAGCTTTCTTT
cdr3_aa: CASSPRGYSTEAFF
d_call: -
clone_size: -
j_call: TRBJ1-1
v_call: TRBV27